The sequence of this T cell receptor beta chain was determined in a study of blood T cell repertoires in COVID-19. This clone was detected once. In the original workflow: Estimation of nucleated cell counts relied on the amplification of reference gene primers. Produced via immunoSEQ multiplex PCR; TCRdb's table is partial and in-frame only. Clonal size and the V and J genes are those of that table, whereas D and trimming came from the DNA. Here the sample spans some 300,000 clones, approximately 86% being singletons. Trimming cost V 10 bases and J 7 bases; bases outside gene matches: 13. Germline CDR1 and CDR2: MDHEN and SYDVKM. This CDR3 is 14 amino acids long.

The sequenced sample was peripheral blood. This receptor was identified in a woman between 50 and 59 years old with active or convalescent COVID-19. V gene TRBV28 combines with J gene TRBJ1-5; TRBD1 aligns across 7 bases. CDR3 sequence reads: CAIPGDSPAQPQHF. The CDR3, as DNA: TGTGCCATCCCTGGGGACAGCCCGGCCCAGCCCCAGCATTTT.